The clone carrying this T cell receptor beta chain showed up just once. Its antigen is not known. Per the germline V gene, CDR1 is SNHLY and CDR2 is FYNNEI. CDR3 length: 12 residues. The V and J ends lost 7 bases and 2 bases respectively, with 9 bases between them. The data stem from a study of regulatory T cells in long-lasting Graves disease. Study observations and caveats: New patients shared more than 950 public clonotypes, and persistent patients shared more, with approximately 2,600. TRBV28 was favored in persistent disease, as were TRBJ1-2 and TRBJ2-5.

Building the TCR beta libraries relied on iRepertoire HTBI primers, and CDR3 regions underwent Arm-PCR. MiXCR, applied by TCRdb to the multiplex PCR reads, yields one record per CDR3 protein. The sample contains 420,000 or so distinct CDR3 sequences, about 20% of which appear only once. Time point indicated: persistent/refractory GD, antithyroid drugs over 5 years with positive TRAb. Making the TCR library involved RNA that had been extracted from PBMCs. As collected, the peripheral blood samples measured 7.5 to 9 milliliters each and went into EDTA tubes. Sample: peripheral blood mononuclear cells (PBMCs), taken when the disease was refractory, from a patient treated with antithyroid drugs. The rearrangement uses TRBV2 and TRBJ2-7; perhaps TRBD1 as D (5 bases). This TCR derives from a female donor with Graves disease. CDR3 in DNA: TGTGCCAGCAACCTACAGGCCTACGAGCAGTACTTC. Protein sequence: CASNLQAYEQYF.